This TCR beta chain was sequenced during a study of neoadjuvant anti-PD-1 for oral cavity cancer. Study at large: Around day 43, patients without progression received a fourth nivolumab dose before surgery.

Trimming removed 0 bases from V and 0 bases from J, with 5 bases in between. The CDR3 totals 14 residues. Per the germline V gene, CDR1 is SEHNR and CDR2 is FQNEAQ (reference sequence). In regard to this clone: Antigen: not known.

Study-level results: Greater tumor shrinkage accompanied bigger post-treatment sizes of preexisting clones. With a few patients per group, TCR findings need larger cohorts.

Using immunoSEQ multiplex PCR, the repertoire was profiled, and TCRdb retains in-frame clones only, with some absent. This repertoire shows approximately 12,000 clones, roughly 60% found once; its top ten account for 9% to 15%. The TCR comes from a person between 40 and 85 years old with oral cavity squamous cell carcinoma. This sequence joins TRBV7-9 and TRBJ1-1, with D possibly matching TRBD1 (5 bases). This specimen was tumor tissue, taken before nivolumab (anti-PD-1) treatment. In nucleotides, the CDR3 is TGTGCCAGCAGCTTAGCGGGGCTGAACACTGAAGCTTTCTTT. It is translated as CASSLAGLNTEAFF.